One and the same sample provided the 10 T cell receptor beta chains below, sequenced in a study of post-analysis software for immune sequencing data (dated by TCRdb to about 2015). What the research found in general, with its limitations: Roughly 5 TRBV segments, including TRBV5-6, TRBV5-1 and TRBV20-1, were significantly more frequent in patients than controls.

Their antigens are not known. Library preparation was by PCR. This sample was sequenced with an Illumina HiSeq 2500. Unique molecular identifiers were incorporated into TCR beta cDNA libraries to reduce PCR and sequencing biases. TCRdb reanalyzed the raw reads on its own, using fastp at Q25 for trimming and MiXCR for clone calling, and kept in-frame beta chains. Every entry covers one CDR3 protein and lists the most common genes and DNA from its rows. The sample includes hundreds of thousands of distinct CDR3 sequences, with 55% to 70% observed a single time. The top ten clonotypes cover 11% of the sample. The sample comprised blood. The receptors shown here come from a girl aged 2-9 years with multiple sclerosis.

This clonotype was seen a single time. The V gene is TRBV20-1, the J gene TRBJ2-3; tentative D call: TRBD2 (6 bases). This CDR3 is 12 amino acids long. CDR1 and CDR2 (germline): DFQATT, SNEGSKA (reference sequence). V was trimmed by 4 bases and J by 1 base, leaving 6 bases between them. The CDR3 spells CSAIAGTDTQYF. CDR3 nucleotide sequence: TGCAGTGCTATAGCGGGCACAGATACGCAGTATTTT.

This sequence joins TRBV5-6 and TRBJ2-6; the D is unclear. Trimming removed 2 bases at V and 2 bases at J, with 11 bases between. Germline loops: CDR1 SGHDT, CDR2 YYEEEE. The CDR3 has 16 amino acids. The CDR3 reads CASSFMSEAGANVLTF. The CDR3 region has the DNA TGTGCCAGCAGCTTTATGAGCGAGGCTGGGGCCAACGTCCTGACTTTC.

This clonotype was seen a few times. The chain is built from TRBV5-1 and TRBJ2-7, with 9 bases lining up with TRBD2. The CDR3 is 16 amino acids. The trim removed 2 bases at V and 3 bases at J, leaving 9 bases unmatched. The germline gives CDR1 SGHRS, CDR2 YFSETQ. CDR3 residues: CASSFGLAGTLYEQYF. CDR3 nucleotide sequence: TGCGCCAGCAGCTTCGGGCTAGCGGGGACCCTCTACGAGCAGTACTTC.

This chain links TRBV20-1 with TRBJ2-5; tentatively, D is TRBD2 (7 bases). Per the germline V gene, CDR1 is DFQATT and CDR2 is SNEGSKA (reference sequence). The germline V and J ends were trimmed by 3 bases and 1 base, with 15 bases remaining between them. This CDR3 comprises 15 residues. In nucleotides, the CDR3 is TGCAGTGCTAGGGGGGCGGGGACTACCCAAGAGACCCAGTACTTC. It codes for CSARGAGTTQETQYF.

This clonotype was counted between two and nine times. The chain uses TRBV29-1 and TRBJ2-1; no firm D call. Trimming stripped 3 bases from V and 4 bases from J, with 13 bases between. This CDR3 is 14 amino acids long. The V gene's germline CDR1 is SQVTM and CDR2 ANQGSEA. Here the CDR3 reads CSVDFTSGYNEQFF. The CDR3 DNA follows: TGCAGCGTTGATTTTACCAGTGGGTACAATGAGCAGTTCTTC.

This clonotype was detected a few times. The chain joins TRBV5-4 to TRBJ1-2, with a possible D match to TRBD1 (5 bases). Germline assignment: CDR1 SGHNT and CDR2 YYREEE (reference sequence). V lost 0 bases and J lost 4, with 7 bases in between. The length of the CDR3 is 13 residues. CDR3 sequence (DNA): TGTGCCAGCAGCTTGGCAGGGAGCTATGGCTACACCTTC. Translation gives CASSLAGSYGYTF.

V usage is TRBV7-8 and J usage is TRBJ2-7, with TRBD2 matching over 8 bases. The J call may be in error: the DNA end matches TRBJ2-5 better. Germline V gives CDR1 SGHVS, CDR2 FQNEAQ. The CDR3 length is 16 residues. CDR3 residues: CASSLGITSGPGTQYF. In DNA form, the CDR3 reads TGTGCCAGCAGCTTAGGGATAACTAGCGGCCCCGGGACCCAGTACTTC.

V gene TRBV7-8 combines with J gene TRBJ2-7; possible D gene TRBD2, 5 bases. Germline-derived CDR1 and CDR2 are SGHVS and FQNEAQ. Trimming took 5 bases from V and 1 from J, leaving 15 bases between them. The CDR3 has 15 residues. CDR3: CASSLNSRGSYEQYF. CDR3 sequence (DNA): TGTGCCAGCAGCCTCAACTCCCGGGGATCCTACGAGCAGTACTTC.

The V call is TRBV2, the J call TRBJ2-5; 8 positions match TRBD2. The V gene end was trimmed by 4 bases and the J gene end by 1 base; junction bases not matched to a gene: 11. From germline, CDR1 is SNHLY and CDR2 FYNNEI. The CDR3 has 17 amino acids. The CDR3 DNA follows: TGTGCCAGCAGTGGTCTTGGCGGACTAGCTTTCCAAGAGACCCAGTACTTC. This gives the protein CASSGLGGLAFQETQYF.

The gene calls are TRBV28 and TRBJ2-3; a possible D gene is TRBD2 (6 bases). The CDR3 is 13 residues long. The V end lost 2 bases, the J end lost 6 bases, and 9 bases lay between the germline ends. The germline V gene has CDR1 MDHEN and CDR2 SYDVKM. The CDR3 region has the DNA TGTGCCAGCAGTTTAACGGGGGAGGATACGCAGTATTTT. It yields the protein CASSLTGEDTQYF.